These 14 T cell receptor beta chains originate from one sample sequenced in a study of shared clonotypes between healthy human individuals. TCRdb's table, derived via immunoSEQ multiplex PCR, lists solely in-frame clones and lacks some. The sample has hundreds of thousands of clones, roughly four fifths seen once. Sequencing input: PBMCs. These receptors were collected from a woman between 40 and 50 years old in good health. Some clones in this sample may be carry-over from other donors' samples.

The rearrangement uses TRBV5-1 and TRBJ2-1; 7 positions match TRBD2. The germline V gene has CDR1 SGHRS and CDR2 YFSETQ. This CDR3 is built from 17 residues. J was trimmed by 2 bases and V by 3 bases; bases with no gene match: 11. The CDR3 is CASSSDPTSVAYNEQFF. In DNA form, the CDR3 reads TGCGCCAGCAGCTCAGACCCCACTAGCGTGGCCTACAATGAGCAGTTCTTC.

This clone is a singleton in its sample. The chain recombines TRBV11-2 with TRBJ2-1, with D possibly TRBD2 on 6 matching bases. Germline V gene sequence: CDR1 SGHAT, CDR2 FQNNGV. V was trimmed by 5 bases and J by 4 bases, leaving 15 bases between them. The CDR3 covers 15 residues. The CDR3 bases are TGTGCCAGCAGCCTCCAGCGGGCTCGATACAATGAGCAGTTCTTC. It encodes CASSLQRARYNEQFF.

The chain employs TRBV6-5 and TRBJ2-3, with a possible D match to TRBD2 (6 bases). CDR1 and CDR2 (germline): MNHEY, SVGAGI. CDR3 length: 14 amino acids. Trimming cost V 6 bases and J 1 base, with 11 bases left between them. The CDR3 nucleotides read TGTGCCAGCAGGGCCGGGACTGGCACAGATACGCAGTATTTT. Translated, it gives CASRAGTGTDTQYF.

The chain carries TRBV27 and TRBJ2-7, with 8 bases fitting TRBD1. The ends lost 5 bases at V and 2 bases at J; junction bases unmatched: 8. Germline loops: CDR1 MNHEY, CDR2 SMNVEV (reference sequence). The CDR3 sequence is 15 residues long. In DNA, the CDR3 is TGTGCCAGCAGTATAGGCGCAGGGGGCCCCTACGAGCAGTACTTC. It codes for CASSIGAGGPYEQYF.

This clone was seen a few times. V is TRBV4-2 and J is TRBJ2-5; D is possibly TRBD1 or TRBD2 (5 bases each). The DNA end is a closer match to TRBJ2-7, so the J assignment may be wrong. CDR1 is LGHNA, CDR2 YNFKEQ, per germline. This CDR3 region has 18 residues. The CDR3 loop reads CASSQGPPGTSISYEQYF. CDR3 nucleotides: TGTGCCAGCAGCCAAGGTCCCCCCGGGACCTCGATCTCCTACGAGCAGTACTTC.

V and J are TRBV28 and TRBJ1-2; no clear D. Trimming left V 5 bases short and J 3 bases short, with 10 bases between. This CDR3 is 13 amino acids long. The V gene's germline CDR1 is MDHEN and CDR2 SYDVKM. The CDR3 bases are TGTGCCAGCAGTCCAACAGTTTACTATGGCTACACCTTC. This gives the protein CASSPTVYYGYTF.

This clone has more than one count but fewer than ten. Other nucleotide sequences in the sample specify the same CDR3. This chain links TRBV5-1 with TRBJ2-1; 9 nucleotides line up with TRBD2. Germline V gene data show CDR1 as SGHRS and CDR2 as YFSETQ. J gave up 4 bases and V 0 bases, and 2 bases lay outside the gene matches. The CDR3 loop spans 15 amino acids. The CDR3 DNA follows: TGCGCCAGCAGCTTGGGGCTAGCGGGATACAATGAGCAGTTCTTC. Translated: CASSLGLAGYNEQFF.

CDR3 nucleotides: TGTGCCAGCAGTTTACAGGGGGGAGTGATAACTAATGAAAAACTGTTTTTT. Translated: CASSLQGGVITNEKLFF. The chain joins TRBV28 to TRBJ1-4, with 7 nucleotides matching TRBD1. The CDR3 runs to 17 residues. The germline gives CDR1 MDHEN, CDR2 SYDVKM. J was trimmed by 1 base and V by 2 bases; bases with no gene match: 7.

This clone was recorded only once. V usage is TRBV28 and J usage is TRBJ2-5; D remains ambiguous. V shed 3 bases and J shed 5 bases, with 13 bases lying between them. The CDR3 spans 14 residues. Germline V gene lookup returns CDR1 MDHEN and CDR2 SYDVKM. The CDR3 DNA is TGTGCCAGCAGTTTCGGGCTGAGGCACGAGACCCAGTACTTC. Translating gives CASSFGLRHETQYF.

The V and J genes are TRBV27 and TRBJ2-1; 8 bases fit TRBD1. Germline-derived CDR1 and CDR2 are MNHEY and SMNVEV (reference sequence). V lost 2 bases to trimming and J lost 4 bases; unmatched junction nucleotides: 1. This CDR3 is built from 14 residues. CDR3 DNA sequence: TGTGCCAGCAGTTTACAGGGGGCTTACAATGAGCAGTTCTTC. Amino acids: CASSLQGAYNEQFF.

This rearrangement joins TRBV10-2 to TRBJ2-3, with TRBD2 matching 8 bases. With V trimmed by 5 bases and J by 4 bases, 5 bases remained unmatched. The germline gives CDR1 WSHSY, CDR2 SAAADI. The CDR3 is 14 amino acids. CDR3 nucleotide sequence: TGCGCCAGCAGTACAGCGGGAGAACCAGATACGCAGTATTTT. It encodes CASSTAGEPDTQYF.

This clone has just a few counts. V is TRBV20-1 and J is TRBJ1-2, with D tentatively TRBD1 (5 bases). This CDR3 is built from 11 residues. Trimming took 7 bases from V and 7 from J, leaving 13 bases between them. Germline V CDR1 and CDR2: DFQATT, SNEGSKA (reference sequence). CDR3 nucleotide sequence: TGCAGTGAGTCAAGGGGCGGTGGCTACACCTTC. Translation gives CSESRGGGYTF.

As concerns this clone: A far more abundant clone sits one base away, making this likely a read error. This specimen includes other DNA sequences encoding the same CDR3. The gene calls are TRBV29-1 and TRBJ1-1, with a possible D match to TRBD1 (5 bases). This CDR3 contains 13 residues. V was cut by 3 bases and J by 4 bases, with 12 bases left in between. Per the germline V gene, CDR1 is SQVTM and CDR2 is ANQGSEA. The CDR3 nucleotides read TGCAGCGTTGATTATGGGGGGGGCACTGAAGCTTTCTTT. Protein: CSVDYGGGTEAFF. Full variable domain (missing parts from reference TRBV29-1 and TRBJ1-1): SAVISQKPSRDICQRGTSLTIQCQVDSQVTMMFWYRQQPGQSLTLIATANQGSEATYESGFVIDKFPISRPNLTFSTLTVSNMSPEDSSIYLCSVDYGGGTEAFFGQGTRLTVV.

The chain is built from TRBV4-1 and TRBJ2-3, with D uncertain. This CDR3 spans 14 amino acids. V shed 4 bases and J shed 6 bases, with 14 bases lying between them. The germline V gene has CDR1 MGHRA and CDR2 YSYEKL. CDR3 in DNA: TGCGCCAGCAGCCCCGGTTCTGCCGGGGATACGCAGTATTTT. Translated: CASSPGSAGDTQYF.